This T cell receptor beta chain was documented in a study of blood T cell repertoires in COVID-19. Overall study context: T cells, B-cell-depleted T cells, or PBMCs provided the cDNA or gDNA that served as material.

J was trimmed by 6 bases and V by 4 bases; bases with no gene match: 5. CDR3 length: 14 residues. Germline CDR1 reads SGHNT; CDR2 reads YENEEA. Sequencing used immunoSEQ multiplex PCR; TCRdb keeps in-frame clones, though not all of them. The sample shows 100,000 to 150,000 clones, roughly 88% of them seen only once. Sequencing was done on a sample of peripheral blood. The clonotype comes from a man aged 45-65 years with acute or convalescent COVID-19. The chain couples TRBV11-3 to TRBJ2-1, with 8 positions matching TRBD2. The CDR3 nucleotides read TGTGCCAGCAGCTCTCCGGGACTAGTCAATGAGCAGTTCTTC. Encoded protein: CASSSPGLVNEQFF.